What follows is one T cell receptor (beta chain) and its context. Its antigen is not known. This sample was included in a study of graft-versus-host responses after intestinal transplantation. Data came from immunoSEQ multiplex PCR; TCRdb stores just in-frame clones and leaves some out. The sample has about 70,000 clones; approximately 84% are singletons. V lost 5 bases to trimming and J lost 5 bases, with 10 bases between them. This CDR3 region has 12 residues. CDR1 is SGHRS and CDR2 is YFSETQ in the germline V gene. The specimen comprised unstimulated CD4+ T cells sorted from spleen or lymph node cells, sampled before transplant. The receptor comes from a human donor who was the organ donor for an intestinal transplant. The chain couples TRBV5-1 to TRBJ2-5; the D gene is possibly TRBD1 (6 bases). The CDR3: CASSTGSETQYF. As DNA, the CDR3 is TGCGCCAGCAGTACAGGGTCGGAGACCCAGTACTTC.